This is a list of T cell receptor beta chains from one sample in a study of T cells in localized non-small cell lung cancer. TCRdb's copy holds only in-frame clones and misses some; the assay was immunoSEQ multiplex PCR. The top ten clones hold roughly 1.2% of a sample with fewer than 25,000 clones, roughly nine tenths of them seen once. Source: peripheral blood, taken before any cancer treatment. These receptors were collected from a woman aged 35 to 69 with stage I lung adenocarcinoma. Both conserved end residues are part of each CDR3. The order of the fields is D gene, J gene, V gene, clone size, CDR3 protein, CDR3 DNA. The D gene is left open where the match is weak. Size tells how often a clone was seen (once, few, many) or the class of an expanded clone, and some rows leave it out.

d_call: .; j_call: TRBJ1-1; v_call: TRBV2; clone_size: once; cdr3_aa: CASSEGGENTEAFF; cdr3_nt: TGTGCCAGCAGTGAGGGGGGCGAGAACACTGAAGCTTTCTTT
d_call: .; j_call: TRBJ2-3; v_call: TRBV11-2; clone_size: few; cdr3_aa: CASSLDPGTQDTQYF; cdr3_nt: TGTGCCAGCAGCTTAGATCCCGGGACCCAAGATACGCAGTATTTT
d_call: .; j_call: TRBJ2-3; v_call: TRBV6-4; clone_size: few; cdr3_aa: CASSAGGTDTQYF; cdr3_nt: TGTGCCAGCAGTGCGGGGGGCACAGATACGCAGTATTTT
d_call: TRBD2; j_call: TRBJ2-7; v_call: TRBV5-1; clone_size: .; cdr3_aa: CASSLGTSGGFYGEQYF; cdr3_nt: TGCGCCAGCAGCCTCGGGACTAGCGGGGGGTTTTATGGCGAGCAGTACTTC
d_call: TRBD1; j_call: TRBJ2-3; v_call: TRBV6-6; clone_size: .; cdr3_aa: CASSYGGQGIPDTQYF; cdr3_nt: TGTGCCAGCAGTTATGGAGGACAGGGGATCCCAGATACGCAGTATTTT
d_call: TRBD2; j_call: TRBJ2-5; v_call: TRBV5-4; clone_size: .; cdr3_aa: CASSSPSGTSGGYQETQYF; cdr3_nt: TGTGCCAGCAGTTCACCTTCCGGGACTAGCGGGGGGTACCAAGAGACCCAGTACTTC
d_call: .; j_call: TRBJ2-5; v_call: TRBV2; clone_size: .; cdr3_aa: CASSLAWGAAQYF; cdr3_nt: TGTGCCAGCAGTCTAGCGTGGGGTGCGGCCCAGTACTTC
d_call: .; j_call: TRBJ2-5; v_call: TRBV7-8; clone_size: once; cdr3_aa: CASSLGRGQETQYF; cdr3_nt: TGTGCCAGCAGCTTAGGTCGGGGCCAAGAGACCCAGTACTTC
d_call: .; j_call: TRBJ2-3; v_call: TRBV29-1; clone_size: .; cdr3_aa: CSVVVLAGDTQYF; cdr3_nt: TGCAGCGTTGTAGTACTAGCCGGTGATACGCAGTATTTT
d_call: .; j_call: TRBJ2-2; v_call: TRBV11-3; clone_size: .; cdr3_aa: CASSFQGGVAGELFF; cdr3_nt: TGTGCCAGCAGCTTTCAGGGCGGGGTGGCCGGGGAGCTGTTTTTT
d_call: .; j_call: TRBJ1-3; v_call: TRBV5-1; clone_size: .; cdr3_aa: CASSSSPTGNTIYF; cdr3_nt: TGCGCCAGCAGCTCCAGTCCAACTGGAAACACCATATATTTT
d_call: .; j_call: TRBJ1-2; v_call: TRBV7-8; clone_size: .; cdr3_aa: CASSLVTQGNIYGYTF; cdr3_nt: TGTGCCAGCAGCTTAGTAACGCAGGGCAACATCTATGGCTACACCTTC
d_call: .; j_call: TRBJ1-5; v_call: TRBV2; clone_size: .; cdr3_aa: CASSVQGRVGQPQHF; cdr3_nt: TGTGCCAGCAGCGTACAAGGGAGGGTGGGTCAGCCCCAGCATTTT
d_call: .; j_call: TRBJ1-3; v_call: TRBV6-1; clone_size: few; cdr3_aa: CASKSSPDSGNTIYF; cdr3_nt: TGTGCCAGCAAATCTTCACCTGACTCTGGAAACACCATATATTTT
d_call: .; j_call: TRBJ1-2; v_call: TRBV28; clone_size: .; cdr3_aa: CASSLFGSGGYTF; cdr3_nt: TGTGCCAGCAGTTTGTTCGGGTCCGGTGGCTACACCTTC
d_call: .; j_call: TRBJ1-2; v_call: TRBV29-1; clone_size: .; cdr3_aa: CSVVGGAYGYTF; cdr3_nt: TGCAGCGTTGTGGGGGGGGCCTATGGCTACACCTTC
d_call: .; j_call: TRBJ1-5; v_call: TRBV7-9; clone_size: few; cdr3_aa: CASSSRPPQHF; cdr3_nt: TGTGCCAGCAGCTCTCGACCGCCCCAGCATTTT
d_call: TRBD1; j_call: TRBJ1-6; v_call: TRBV11-2; clone_size: .; cdr3_aa: CASSLGGTGFSPLHF; cdr3_nt: TGTGCCAGCAGCTTGGGGGGGACAGGGTTTTCACCCCTCCACTTT
d_call: .; j_call: TRBJ1-2; v_call: TRBV6-6; clone_size: .; cdr3_aa: CASSYRALVNYGYTF; cdr3_nt: TGTGCCAGCAGTTACAGGGCCCTAGTTAACTATGGCTACACCTTC
d_call: .; j_call: TRBJ1-3; v_call: TRBV6-5; clone_size: .; cdr3_aa: CASRGGISGNTIYF; cdr3_nt: TGTGCCAGCAGGGGGGGAATCTCTGGAAACACCATATATTTT
d_call: TRBD2; j_call: TRBJ2-3; v_call: TRBV7-9; clone_size: .; cdr3_aa: CASGTTTDTQYF; cdr3_nt: TGTGCCAGTGGGACTACCACAGATACGCAGTATTTT
d_call: TRBD1; j_call: TRBJ1-5; v_call: TRBV7-9; clone_size: .; cdr3_aa: CASSSDRGTGQPQHF; cdr3_nt: TGTGCCAGCAGCTCAGACAGGGGAACGGGTCAGCCCCAGCATTTT
d_call: TRBD2; j_call: TRBJ2-3; v_call: TRBV2; clone_size: once; cdr3_aa: CASLAGAGGVADTQYF; cdr3_nt: TGTGCCAGCCTCGCGGGGGCGGGGGGAGTCGCAGATACGCAGTATTTT
d_call: TRBD2; j_call: TRBJ2-1; v_call: TRBV6-6; clone_size: .; cdr3_aa: CASSLRLAGYNEQFF; cdr3_nt: TGTGCCAGCAGCCTCCGACTAGCGGGGTACAATGAGCAGTTCTTC
d_call: .; j_call: TRBJ1-6; v_call: TRBV10-3; clone_size: .; cdr3_aa: CAISEDTNNSPLHF; cdr3_nt: TGTGCCATCAGTGAGGACACTAATAATTCACCCCTCCACTTT
d_call: .; j_call: TRBJ1-2; v_call: TRBV6-1; clone_size: .; cdr3_aa: CASKVERGNYGYTF; cdr3_nt: TGTGCCAGCAAGGTCGAGAGGGGTAACTATGGCTACACCTTC
d_call: .; j_call: TRBJ1-2; v_call: TRBV28; clone_size: .; cdr3_aa: CASSLLPVPLGYTF; cdr3_nt: TGTGCCAGCAGTTTATTACCAGTCCCCTTAGGCTACACCTTC
d_call: .; j_call: TRBJ1-6; v_call: TRBV7-4; clone_size: .; cdr3_aa: CASSFRLSRGADSSPLHF; cdr3_nt: TGTGCCAGCAGCTTTCGGCTTAGTAGGGGCGCGGATAGTTCACCCCTCCACTTT
d_call: .; j_call: TRBJ2-3; v_call: TRBV30; clone_size: .; cdr3_aa: CAWSVEPQLGDTQYF; cdr3_nt: TGTGCCTGGAGTGTAGAGCCCCAGTTGGGGGATACGCAGTATTTT
d_call: TRBD1; j_call: TRBJ2-2; v_call: TRBV6-1; clone_size: .; cdr3_aa: CASRKQGDTGELFF; cdr3_nt: TGTGCCAGCAGAAAACAGGGGGACACCGGGGAGCTGTTTTTT
d_call: .; j_call: TRBJ1-3; v_call: TRBV7-2; clone_size: .; cdr3_aa: CASSLGNTIYF; cdr3_nt: TGTGCCAGCAGCTTAGGTAACACCATATATTTT
d_call: .; j_call: TRBJ2-1; v_call: TRBV23-1; clone_size: .; cdr3_aa: CVDSELYNEQFF; cdr3_nt: TGCGTCGACAGTGAGCTCTACAATGAGCAGTTCTTC
d_call: TRBD2; j_call: TRBJ2-5; v_call: TRBV5-6; clone_size: .; cdr3_aa: CASSEGLAGKETQYF; cdr3_nt: TGTGCCAGCAGCGAGGGACTAGCGGGGAAAGAGACCCAGTACTTC
d_call: .; j_call: TRBJ2-3; v_call: TRBV5-1; clone_size: .; cdr3_aa: CASSLMVGRSTDTQYF; cdr3_nt: TGCGCCAGCAGCTTGATGGTGGGGAGAAGCACAGATACGCAGTATTTT
d_call: .; j_call: TRBJ1-1; v_call: TRBV11-3; clone_size: .; cdr3_aa: CASSLDLLFGALNTEAFF; cdr3_nt: TGTGCCAGCAGCTTAGATCTCCTATTTGGGGCTTTGAACACTGAAGCTTTCTTT
d_call: .; j_call: TRBJ2-7; v_call: TRBV6-6; clone_size: once; cdr3_aa: CASSSEPPYEQYF; cdr3_nt: TGTGCCAGCAGCTCAGAGCCTCCCTACGAGCAGTACTTC
d_call: TRBD2; j_call: TRBJ2-7; v_call: TRBV11-2; clone_size: .; cdr3_aa: CASSRSGINEQYF; cdr3_nt: TGTGCCAGCAGCCGAAGCGGGATAAACGAGCAGTACTTC
d_call: .; j_call: TRBJ1-1; v_call: TRBV18; clone_size: .; cdr3_aa: CASSPTVQGKGEAFF; cdr3_nt: TGTGCCAGCTCACCAACGGTCCAGGGGAAGGGTGAAGCTTTCTTT
d_call: TRBD2; j_call: TRBJ2-5; v_call: TRBV7-9; clone_size: .; cdr3_aa: CASTPGTTYQETQYF; cdr3_nt: TGTGCCAGCACCCCCGGGACTACGTACCAAGAGACCCAGTACTTC
d_call: .; j_call: TRBJ1-1; v_call: TRBV5-4; clone_size: .; cdr3_aa: CASTLSRDSEAFF; cdr3_nt: TGTGCCAGCACTTTGTCCCGGGACTCTGAAGCTTTCTTT
d_call: .; j_call: TRBJ1-5; v_call: TRBV2; clone_size: .; cdr3_aa: CASSEANGDQPQHF; cdr3_nt: TGTGCCAGCAGTGAAGCCAACGGAGATCAGCCCCAGCATTTT
d_call: .; j_call: TRBJ2-5; v_call: TRBV7-2; clone_size: .; cdr3_aa: CASSLEGGETQYF; cdr3_nt: TGTGCCAGCAGCTTAGAGGGGGGAGAGACCCAGTACTTC
d_call: .; j_call: TRBJ2-5; v_call: TRBV7-2; clone_size: .; cdr3_aa: CASSSQGGLPQETQYF; cdr3_nt: TGTGCCAGCAGCTCTCAGGGGGGGCTCCCACAAGAGACCCAGTACTTC
d_call: .; j_call: TRBJ1-5; v_call: TRBV18; clone_size: .; cdr3_aa: CASSPQNQPQHF; cdr3_nt: TGTGCCAGCTCTCCACAGAATCAGCCCCAGCATTTT
d_call: TRBD1; j_call: TRBJ1-1; v_call: TRBV6-5; clone_size: .; cdr3_aa: CASRVDRGYEAFF; cdr3_nt: TGTGCCAGCAGGGTCGACAGGGGATATGAAGCTTTCTTT
d_call: .; j_call: TRBJ1-2; v_call: TRBV7-2; clone_size: .; cdr3_aa: CASSLFRQGGYTF; cdr3_nt: TGTGCCAGCAGCTTATTTCGGCAGGGAGGCTACACCTTC
d_call: .; j_call: TRBJ1-5; v_call: TRBV2; clone_size: .; cdr3_aa: CASSVERGNQPQHF; cdr3_nt: TGTGCCAGCAGTGTGGAGAGGGGCAATCAGCCCCAGCATTTT
d_call: .; j_call: TRBJ2-5; v_call: TRBV11-2; clone_size: .; cdr3_aa: CASSLGLGNQQETQYF; cdr3_nt: TGTGCCAGCAGCTTAGGCTTGGGCAATCAACAAGAGACCCAGTACTTC
d_call: TRBD2; j_call: TRBJ2-3; v_call: TRBV5-1; clone_size: .; cdr3_aa: CASSGTSTGTDTQYF; cdr3_nt: TGCGCCAGCAGCGGGACTAGCACTGGAACAGATACGCAGTATTTT
d_call: .; j_call: TRBJ1-4; v_call: TRBV9; clone_size: .; cdr3_aa: CASSVTGGVNEKLFF; cdr3_nt: TGTGCCAGCAGCGTAACCGGGGGCGTTAATGAAAAACTGTTTTTT
d_call: TRBD1; j_call: TRBJ1-1; v_call: TRBV5-1; clone_size: .; cdr3_aa: CASSPRGQVNTEAFF; cdr3_nt: TGCGCCAGCAGCCCCCGAGGACAGGTGAACACTGAAGCTTTCTTT
d_call: .; j_call: TRBJ2-3; v_call: TRBV6-1; clone_size: .; cdr3_aa: CASSPGGRGDTQYF; cdr3_nt: TGTGCCAGCAGCCCGGGGGGCCGAGGAGATACGCAGTATTTT
d_call: .; j_call: TRBJ2-4; v_call: TRBV30; clone_size: .; cdr3_aa: CAWSVGGVKNIQYF; cdr3_nt: TGTGCCTGGAGTGTTGGGGGAGTCAAAAACATTCAGTACTTC
d_call: TRBD2; j_call: TRBJ2-2; v_call: TRBV15; clone_size: once; cdr3_aa: CATSMGTSPLTGELFF; cdr3_nt: TGTGCCACCAGCATGGGGACTAGCCCCCTCACCGGGGAGCTGTTTTTT
d_call: .; j_call: TRBJ1-5; v_call: TRBV10-3; clone_size: .; cdr3_aa: CAISSDRSNQPQHF; cdr3_nt: TGTGCCATCAGTTCGGACAGAAGCAATCAGCCCCAGCATTTT
d_call: .; j_call: TRBJ1-1; v_call: TRBV15; clone_size: .; cdr3_aa: CATSRDRGTLPAFF; cdr3_nt: TGTGCCACCAGCAGAGATCGGGGTACCCTACCGGCTTTCTTT
d_call: .; j_call: TRBJ1-6; v_call: TRBV6-5; clone_size: few; cdr3_aa: CASSYSGGQAPLHF; cdr3_nt: TGTGCCAGCAGTTACTCGGGGGGCCAGGCACCCCTCCACTTT
d_call: TRBD1; j_call: TRBJ1-2; v_call: TRBV30; clone_size: once; cdr3_aa: CAWKGDRGSRGYTF; cdr3_nt: TGTGCCTGGAAGGGAGACAGGGGGTCCCGTGGCTACACCTTC